This T cell receptor beta chain was sequenced during a study of blood T cell repertoires in COVID-19. Study-wide background: The United States, Italy and Spain provided the acute and convalescent COVID-19 samples. The analysed material was cDNA or gDNA that came from T cells, B-cell-depleted T cells, or PBMCs.

Original processing notes: Researchers report that nucleated cell counts were estimated from reference gene primer amplification. Data came from immunoSEQ multiplex PCR; TCRdb stores just in-frame clones and leaves some out. V, J and clone size derive from that table, while D and trimming were established from the DNA sequence. The repertoire holds roughly 130,000 clones, with 88% as singletons. This TCR came from a man aged 55 to 70 with active or convalescent COVID-19. The sequenced sample was peripheral blood.

CDR3 nucleotide sequence: TGTGCCAGCAGTTACTCGACCCGACTAAGCACAGATACGCAGTATTTT. Translated, it gives CASSYSTRLSTDTQYF. The V and J genes are TRBV6-5 and TRBJ2-3, with D maybe TRBD2 (5 bases). CDR3 size: 16 residues. V was clipped by 0 bases and J by 0 bases, with 10 bases between them. From germline, CDR1 is MNHEY and CDR2 SVGAGI.